This T cell receptor beta chain was sequenced during a study of cytomegalovirus exposure and HLA in healthy donors. Study-wide points: Certain sequence variants were highly shared and formed a cluster, and this cluster was likely a sequencing artifact. Further analysis was carried out later, and it showed several of the most significant clusters appearing linked to common viral pathogens.

This CDR3 spans 15 amino acids. The J segment lost 4 bases and the V segment lost 1 base, leaving 6 bases of the junction unmatched. Germline loops: CDR1 GTSNPN, CDR2 SVGIG (reference sequence). 60 Vbeta and 13 Jbeta primers were used in PCR. Profiling relied on immunoSEQ multiplex PCR, and the TCRdb table lists in-frame clones only, not all of them. The sample shows a few hundred thousand clones, roughly 90% of them seen only once. This clone has only one observation. Its antigen remains unidentified. This TCR was recovered from a woman between 18 and 29 years old in good health and CMV-seronegative. V and J are TRBV30 and TRBJ2-2; 7 bases fit TRBD2. Source material: PBMCs. The CDR3 here is CAWSGLALGTGELFF. CDR3 bases: TGTGCCTGGAGTGGACTAGCTCTGGGCACCGGGGAGCTGTTTTTT.